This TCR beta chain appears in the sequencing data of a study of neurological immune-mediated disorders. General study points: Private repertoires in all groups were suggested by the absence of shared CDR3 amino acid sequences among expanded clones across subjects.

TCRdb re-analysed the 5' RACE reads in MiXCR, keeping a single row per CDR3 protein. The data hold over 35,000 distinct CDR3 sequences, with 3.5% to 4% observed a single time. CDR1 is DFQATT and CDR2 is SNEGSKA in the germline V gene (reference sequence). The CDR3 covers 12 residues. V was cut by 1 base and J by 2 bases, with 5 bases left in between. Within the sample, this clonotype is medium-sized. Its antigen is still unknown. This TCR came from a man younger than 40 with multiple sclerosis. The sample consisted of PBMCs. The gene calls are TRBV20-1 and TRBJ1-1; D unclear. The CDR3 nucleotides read TGCAGTGCTAGAGGAGGTAACACTGAAGCTTTCTTT. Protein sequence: CSARGGNTEAFF.